Each of the 17 T cell receptor beta chains below was sequenced from the same sample in a study of blood T cell repertoires in COVID-19. Repertoires were generated with immunoSEQ multiplex PCR, while TCRdb's copy carries only in-frame clones and drops some. This sample has about 220,000 clones, with less than 90% found just once. Sequencing input: PBMCs or T cells enriched from blood (not recorded which). Receptor source: a woman in her thirties or forties who had recovered from COVID-19.

Only one count was recorded for this clone. The rearrangement uses TRBV5-4 and TRBJ2-1; D is possibly TRBD2 (6 bases). The germline V gene encodes CDR1 SGHNT and CDR2 YYREEE (reference sequence). The CDR3 loop spans 17 amino acids. V lost 4 bases and J lost 3, with 20 bases in between. The CDR3 is CASSAVIGSGNYNEQFF. DNA for the CDR3: TGTGCCAGCAGCGCGGTAATTGGTAGCGGAAACTACAATGAGCAGTTCTTC.

This CDR3 reads CASRNTGSNSPLHF. The CDR3 DNA sequence: TGTGCCAGCAGAAACACAGGGTCAAATTCACCCCTCCACTTT. This sequence joins TRBV7-9 and TRBJ1-6; possibly TRBD1 for D (6 bases). The ends were cut back, 6 bases at V and 7 bases at J, with 13 bases in the middle. CDR1 is SEHNR, CDR2 FQNEAQ, per germline (reference sequence). This CDR3 contains 14 residues.

J is TRBJ1-6 and V is TRBV28; D might be TRBD1 (5 bases). V dropped 5 bases and J dropped 7 bases, with 15 bases sitting between them. The CDR3 extends over 15 amino acids. Germline V gene data show CDR1 as MDHEN and CDR2 as SYDVKM. CDR3 in amino acids: CASSPTFGGNSPLHF. CDR3 sequence (DNA): TGTGCCAGCAGTCCCACCTTTGGGGGGAATTCACCCCTCCACTTT. The whole variable domain, remainder taken from reference TRBV28 and TRBJ1-6, is DVKVTQSSRYLVKRTGEKVFLECVQDMDHENMFWYRQDPGLGLRLIYFSYDVKMKEKGDIPEGYSVSREKKERFSLILESASTNQTSMYLCASSPTFGGNSPLHFGNGTRLTVT.

The rearrangement links TRBV18 to TRBJ1-4; 7 bases align to TRBD1. Germline trimming cut 6 bases from V and 7 bases from J; bases unmatched to any gene: 8. The CDR3 is 14 residues long. CDR1 is KGHSH and CDR2 is LQKENI in the germline V gene. CDR3 amino acids: CASSPGTESEKLFF. The CDR3 DNA reads TGTGCCAGCTCCCCGGGGACAGAAAGTGAAAAACTGTTTTTT.

The chain has TRBV11-3 and TRBJ2-7, with 7 positions matching TRBD2. The length of the CDR3 is 13 residues. V lost 4 bases, J lost 5 bases, and 5 bases stayed unmatched. The germline gives CDR1 SGHNT, CDR2 YENEEA. The CDR3 nucleotides read TGTGCCAGCAGCTCCGGGGAGGGGCACGAGCAGTACGTC. This translates into CASSSGEGHEQYV.

This chain connects TRBV2 to TRBJ1-6; tentative D call: TRBD1 (6 bases). Trimming pared 10 bases from V and 4 bases from J, leaving 8 bases between. Germline assignment: CDR1 SNHLY and CDR2 FYNNEI. The CDR3 sequence is 12 residues long. The CDR3 DNA is TGTGCCACCGGGACATATAATTCACCCCTCCACTTT. It is translated as CATGTYNSPLHF.

The chain joins TRBV11-2 to TRBJ2-5; 7 nucleotides line up with TRBD2. This CDR3 contains 13 residues. The V segment lost 1 base and the J segment 5 bases; nucleotides outside the gene matches: 1. Germline values: CDR1 SGHAT, CDR2 FQNNGV. CDR3 region: CASSLVREETQYF. The DNA for the CDR3 is TGTGCCAGCAGCTTAGTGCGGGAGGAGACCCAGTACTTC.

The V and J genes are TRBV3-1 (or the pseudogene TRBV3-2) and TRBJ2-7; possibly TRBD2 for D (5 bases). Trimming removed 3 bases from V and 6 bases from J, with 18 bases in between. Germline V gene lookup returns CDR1 LGHDT and CDR2 YNNKEL (reference sequence). CDR3 length: 15 amino acids. This chain's CDR3 is CASSHSSSSRVEQYF. The CDR3 region has the DNA TGTGCCAGCAGCCACAGTTCTAGCAGTCGGGTCGAGCAGTACTTC.

The sample holds one count of this clone. V and J are TRBV6-5 and TRBJ2-5; 9 nucleotides match TRBD1. The V segment lost 5 bases and the J segment 4 bases; nucleotides outside the gene matches: 8. The CDR3 covers 15 residues. Germline V lookup: CDR1 MNHEY, CDR2 SVGAGI. The CDR3 DNA sequence: TGTGCCAGCAGTAGACCGGGACAGGGCGCAGAGACCCAGTACTTC. This encodes CASSRPGQGAETQYF.

The genes are TRBV11-2 and TRBJ2-1; a possible D gene is TRBD2 (5 bases). Germline CDR1 SGHAT, CDR2 FQNNGV. There are 15 residues in the CDR3. V was trimmed by 3 bases and J by 9 bases, leaving 18 bases between them. The CDR3 nucleotides read TGTGCCAGCAGCTTGGGAGACTATGGGCCTGGTGAGCAGTTCTTC. Its protein is CASSLGDYGPGEQFF.

This sequence joins TRBV5-1 and TRBJ2-1, with unresolved D. This CDR3 is built from 14 residues. Germline assignment: CDR1 SGHRS and CDR2 YFSETQ. Trimming shortened V by 1 base and J by 5 bases, and 10 bases separated the two germline ends. The CDR3 nucleotides are TGCGCCAGCAGCTTGAAGCTTTCCGACAATGAGCAGTTCTTC. Encoded protein: CASSLKLSDNEQFF.

J is TRBJ2-1 and V is TRBV7-9; possibly TRBD1 for D (6 bases). Germline V gene sequence: CDR1 SEHNR, CDR2 FQNEAQ (reference sequence). CDR3 length: 14 residues. Between the trimmed V and J ends, which lost 1 base and 4 bases, there was a span of 8 bases. This CDR3 reads CASSLGGTYNEQFF. Here the CDR3 DNA reads TGTGCCAGCAGCTTAGGTGGGACATACAATGAGCAGTTCTTC.

The rearrangement uses TRBV7-9 and TRBJ1-4, with 8 bases aligning to TRBD1. Germline V CDR1 and CDR2: SEHNR, FQNEAQ (reference sequence). V was clipped by 4 bases and J by 7 bases; unmatched bases: 8. The CDR3 contains 15 residues. The CDR3 nucleotides are TGTGCCAGCAGCTCATACACAGGGGGGTCTGAAAAACTGTTTTTT. Amino acids: CASSSYTGGSEKLFF.

The genes are TRBV10-2 and TRBJ2-7; 9 nucleotides line up with TRBD2. Germline assignment: CDR1 WSHSY and CDR2 SAAADI. Losses at the gene ends were 6 bases for V and 3 bases for J; bases not matched to a gene: 3. The CDR3 runs to 13 residues. The CDR3 DNA sequence: TGCGCCAGCAGACCGACTAGCGGCTACGAGCAGTACGTC. Its protein is CASRPTSGYEQYV.

V is TRBV24-1 and J is TRBJ2-3, with TRBD2 as a possible D gene (5 bases). V gave up 7 bases and J gave up 5 bases, with 9 bases separating them. This CDR3 has 12 amino acids. Germline CDR1 is KGHDR and CDR2 is SFDVKD. CDR3 DNA: TGTGCCACCAGGGGAGTTGGAGATACGCAGTATTTT. Translated, it gives CATRGVGDTQYF.

The chain links TRBV18 to TRBJ2-2; 8 positions agree with TRBD1. Germline V gene sequence: CDR1 KGHSH, CDR2 LQKENI. J was trimmed by 4 bases and V by 6 bases; bases with no gene match: 7. The CDR3 has 15 amino acids. CDR3 in amino acids: CASSPPDRATGELFF. The DNA of the CDR3 is TGTGCCAGCTCCCCGCCGGACAGGGCCACCGGGGAGCTGTTTTTT.

This clone was seen more than once but under ten times. The CDR3 DNA follows: TGTGCCAGCAGCTTGTCATGGACCGCGGGAGAGACCCAGTACTTC. Amino acid sequence: CASSLSWTAGETQYF. The chain recombines TRBV7-2 with TRBJ2-5, with a weak D call TRBD2 (5 bases). The V end lost 3 bases, the J end lost 4 bases, and 15 bases lay between the germline ends. Germline V gene data show CDR1 as SGHTA and CDR2 as FQGNSA. This CDR3 spans 15 amino acids.